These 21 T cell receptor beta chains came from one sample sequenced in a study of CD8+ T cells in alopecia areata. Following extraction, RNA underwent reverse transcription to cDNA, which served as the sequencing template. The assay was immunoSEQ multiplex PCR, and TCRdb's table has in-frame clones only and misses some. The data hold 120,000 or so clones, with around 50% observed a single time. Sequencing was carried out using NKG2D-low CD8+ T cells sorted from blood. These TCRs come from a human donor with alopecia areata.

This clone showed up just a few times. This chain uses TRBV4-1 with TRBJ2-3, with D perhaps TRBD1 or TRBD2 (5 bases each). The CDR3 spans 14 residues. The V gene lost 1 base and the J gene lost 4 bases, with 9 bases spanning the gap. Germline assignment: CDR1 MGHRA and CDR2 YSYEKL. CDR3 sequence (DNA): TGCGCCAGCAGCCAAGCTGAGGGGCCAGATACGCAGTATTTT. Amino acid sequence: CASSQAEGPDTQYF.

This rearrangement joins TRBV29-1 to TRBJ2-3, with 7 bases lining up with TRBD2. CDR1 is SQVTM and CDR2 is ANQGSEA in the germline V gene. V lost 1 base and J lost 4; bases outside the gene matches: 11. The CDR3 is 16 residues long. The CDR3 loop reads CSVEGGGRGNSDTQYF. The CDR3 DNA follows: TGCAGCGTTGAAGGGGGCGGGAGAGGGAATTCAGATACGCAGTATTTT.

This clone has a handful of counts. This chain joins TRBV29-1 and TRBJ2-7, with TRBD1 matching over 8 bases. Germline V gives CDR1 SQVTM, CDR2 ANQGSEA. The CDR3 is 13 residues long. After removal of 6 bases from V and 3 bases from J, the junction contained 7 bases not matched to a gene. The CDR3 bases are TGCAGCGTCGCAGGGGGCGCAAACTACGAGCAGTACTTC. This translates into CSVAGGANYEQYF.

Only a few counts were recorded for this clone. The CDR3 DNA is TGCAGCGCCGACGGCGGGAGTGATACGCAGTATTTT. This gives the protein CSADGGSDTQYF. J is TRBJ2-3 and V is TRBV29-1; 7 bases map to TRBD2. The germline V gene has CDR1 SQVTM and CDR2 ANQGSEA. V shed 7 bases, J shed 6 bases, and the junction held 7 bases outside the gene matches. The CDR3 sequence is 12 residues long.

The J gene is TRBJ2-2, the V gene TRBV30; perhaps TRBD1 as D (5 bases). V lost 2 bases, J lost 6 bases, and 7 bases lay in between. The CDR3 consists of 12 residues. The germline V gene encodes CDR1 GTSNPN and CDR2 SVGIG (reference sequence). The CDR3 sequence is CAWSQGPGELFF. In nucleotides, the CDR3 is TGTGCCTGGAGTCAGGGTCCCGGGGAGCTGTTTTTT.

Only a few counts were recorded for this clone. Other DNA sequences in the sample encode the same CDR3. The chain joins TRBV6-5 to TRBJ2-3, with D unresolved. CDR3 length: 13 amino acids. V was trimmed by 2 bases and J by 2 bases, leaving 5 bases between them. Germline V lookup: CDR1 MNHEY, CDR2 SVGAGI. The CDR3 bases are TGTGCCAGCAGTTACGGGTCCACAGATACGCAGTATTTT. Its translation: CASSYGSTDTQYF.

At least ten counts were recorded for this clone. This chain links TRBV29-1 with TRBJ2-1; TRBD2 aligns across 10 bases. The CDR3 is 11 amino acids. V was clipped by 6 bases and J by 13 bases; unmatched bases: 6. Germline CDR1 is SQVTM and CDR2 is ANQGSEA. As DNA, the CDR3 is TGCAGCGTCGTATGGACTAGCGGACAGTTCTTC. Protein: CSVVWTSGQFF.

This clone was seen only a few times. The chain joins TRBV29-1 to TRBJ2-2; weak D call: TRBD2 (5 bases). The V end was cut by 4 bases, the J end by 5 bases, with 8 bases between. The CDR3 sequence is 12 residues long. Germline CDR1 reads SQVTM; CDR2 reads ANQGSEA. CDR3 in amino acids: CSVVSGTGELFF. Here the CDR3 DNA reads TGCAGCGTTGTCTCGGGGACCGGGGAGCTGTTTTTT.

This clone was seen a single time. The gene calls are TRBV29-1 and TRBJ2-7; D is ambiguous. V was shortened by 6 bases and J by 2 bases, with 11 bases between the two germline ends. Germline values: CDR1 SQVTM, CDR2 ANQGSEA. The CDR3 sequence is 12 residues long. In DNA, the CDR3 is TGCAGCGTGCAGCTTTCCGCCTACGAGCAGTACTTC. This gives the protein CSVQLSAYEQYF.

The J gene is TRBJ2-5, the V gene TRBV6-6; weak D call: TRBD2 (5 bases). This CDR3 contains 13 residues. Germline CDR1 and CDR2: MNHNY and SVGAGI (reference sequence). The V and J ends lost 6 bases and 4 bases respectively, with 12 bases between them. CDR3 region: CASRSHRGETQYF. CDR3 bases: TGTGCCAGCAGATCACACCGGGGAGAGACCCAGTACTTC.

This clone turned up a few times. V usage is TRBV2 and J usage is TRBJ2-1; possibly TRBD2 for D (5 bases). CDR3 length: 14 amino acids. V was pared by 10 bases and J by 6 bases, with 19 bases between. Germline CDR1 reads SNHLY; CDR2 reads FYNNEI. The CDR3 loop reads CAIIRLAWVNEQFF. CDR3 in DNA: TGTGCCATCATAAGGCTAGCATGGGTCAATGAGCAGTTCTTC. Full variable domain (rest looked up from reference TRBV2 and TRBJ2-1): EPEVTQTPSHQVTQMGQEVILRCVPISNHLYFYWYRQILGQKVEFLVSFYNNEISEKSEIFDDQFSVERPDGSNFTLKIRSTKLEDSAMYFCAIIRLAWVNEQFFGPGTRLTVL.

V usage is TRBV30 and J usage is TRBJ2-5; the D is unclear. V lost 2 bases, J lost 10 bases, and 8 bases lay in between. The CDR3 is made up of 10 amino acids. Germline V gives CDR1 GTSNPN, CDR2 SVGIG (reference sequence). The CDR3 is CAWSSHHQYF. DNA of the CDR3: TGTGCCTGGAGTTCCCATCACCAGTACTTC.

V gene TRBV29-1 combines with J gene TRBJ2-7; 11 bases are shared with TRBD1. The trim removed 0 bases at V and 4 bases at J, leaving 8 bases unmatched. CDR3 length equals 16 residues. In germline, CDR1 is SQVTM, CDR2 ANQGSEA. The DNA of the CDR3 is TGCAGCGTTGAAGAAGGATTGGGGACAGGGGGTTACGAGCAGTACTTC. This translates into CSVEEGLGTGGYEQYF.

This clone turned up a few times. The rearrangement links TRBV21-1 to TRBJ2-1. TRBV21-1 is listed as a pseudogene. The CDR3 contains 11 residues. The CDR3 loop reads CASSRRNEQFF. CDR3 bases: TGTGCCAGCAGCAGGCGCAATGAGCAGTTCTTC.

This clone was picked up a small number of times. The chain's CDR3 is CASSTDRQASSYEQYF. CDR3 bases: TGTGCCAGCAGCACGGACCGACAGGCGAGCTCCTACGAGCAGTACTTC. J is TRBJ2-7 and V is TRBV9; D may be TRBD1 (6 bases). V gave up 4 bases and J gave up 0 bases, with 17 bases separating them. Germline V lookup: CDR1 SGDLS, CDR2 YYNGEE. The length of the CDR3 is 16 residues.

This chain's CDR3 is CASSLAGQGDTEAFF. The CDR3 DNA follows: TGCGCCAGCAGCTTGGCCGGACAGGGGGACACTGAAGCTTTCTTT. The chain is built from TRBV5-1 and TRBJ1-1, with 10 positions matching TRBD1. V shed 0 bases, J shed 3 bases, and the junction held 2 bases outside the gene matches. This CDR3 is 15 amino acids long. Per the germline V gene, CDR1 is SGHRS and CDR2 is YFSETQ.

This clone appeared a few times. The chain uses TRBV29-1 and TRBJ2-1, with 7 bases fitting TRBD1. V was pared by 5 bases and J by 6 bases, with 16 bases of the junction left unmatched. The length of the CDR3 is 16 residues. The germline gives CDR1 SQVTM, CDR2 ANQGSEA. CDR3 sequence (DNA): TGCAGCGTTCGCAAATCACCGGGACAGACCTTCAATGAGCAGTTCTTC. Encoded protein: CSVRKSPGQTFNEQFF.

The CDR3 region has the DNA TGCAGCGCGGAGGACGGGGTTCTCTACAATGAGCAGTTCTTC. Its translation is CSAEDGVLYNEQFF. The chain couples TRBV29-1 to TRBJ2-1; a weak D match, TRBD2 (5 bases). Germline CDR1 SQVTM, CDR2 ANQGSEA. The V and J ends lost 7 bases and 3 bases respectively, with 16 bases between them. The CDR3 contains 14 residues.

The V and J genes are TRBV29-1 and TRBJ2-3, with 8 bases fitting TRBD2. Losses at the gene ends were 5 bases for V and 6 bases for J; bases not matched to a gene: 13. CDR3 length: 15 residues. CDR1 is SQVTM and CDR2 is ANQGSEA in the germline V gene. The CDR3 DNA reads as TGCAGCGTTCAAACTAGCGGAGGGGCCCCGGATACGCAGTATTTT. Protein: CSVQTSGGAPDTQYF.

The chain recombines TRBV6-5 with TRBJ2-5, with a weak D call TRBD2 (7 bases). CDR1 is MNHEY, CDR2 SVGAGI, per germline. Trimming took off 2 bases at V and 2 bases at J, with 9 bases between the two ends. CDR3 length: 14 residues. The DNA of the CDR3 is TGTGCCAGCAGTTACAGGGGGGGTCAAGAGACCCAGTACTTC. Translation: CASSYRGGQETQYF.

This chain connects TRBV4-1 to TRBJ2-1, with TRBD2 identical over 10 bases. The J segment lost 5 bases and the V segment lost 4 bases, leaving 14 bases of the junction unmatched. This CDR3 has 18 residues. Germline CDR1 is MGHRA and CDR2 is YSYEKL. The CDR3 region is CASSLMPLLAGVDNEQFF. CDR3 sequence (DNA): TGCGCCAGCAGCCTCATGCCCCTTCTAGCGGGAGTTGACAATGAGCAGTTCTTC.